The rows below give T cell receptor beta chains drawn from one sample of a study of blood T cell repertoires in COVID-19. The assay was immunoSEQ multiplex PCR, and TCRdb's table has in-frame clones only and misses some. The sample shows roughly 150,000 clones, 87% of them seen only once. The sequencing input was peripheral blood. These receptors originate from a human donor in a cohort sampled during active COVID-19. CDR3s include the opening cysteine and the closing phenylalanine or tryptophan. A D gene is named only where the DNA matches it firmly. Clone sizes are given selectively: once, few, many, or a class where the clone is expanded.

d_gene	v_gene	j_gene	len	abundance	CDR3aa	CDR3nt
TRBD1	TRBV3-1/TRBV3-2	TRBJ1-2	15	.	CASSQAGQGASGYTF	TGTGCCAGCAGCCAGGCTGGGCAGGGGGCAAGTGGCTACACCTTC
TRBD1	TRBV28	TRBJ2-5	14	.	CASRGTGAWETQYF	TGTGCCAGCAGAGGGACAGGGGCTTGGGAGACCCAGTACTTC
.	TRBV28	TRBJ1-1	15	.	CASNIAGWLNTEAFF	TGTGCCAGCAACATTGCGGGTTGGTTGAACACTGAAGCTTTCTTT
.	TRBV21-1	TRBJ2-2	17	.	CASSNWTGGANTGELFF	TGTGCCAGCAGCAATTGGACAGGGGGCGCGAACACCGGGGAGCTGTTTTTT
TRBD2	TRBV7-2	TRBJ2-3	19	.	CASSSKALRLAGGTDTQYF	TGTGCCAGCAGTTCTAAGGCCCTGAGACTAGCGGGGGGGACAGATACGCAGTATTTT
TRBD2	TRBV7-9	TRBJ2-7	16	.	CASSLLRPSGSYEQYF	TGTGCCAGCAGCCTATTGCGGCCTAGCGGGAGTTACGAGCAGTACTTC
TRBD1	TRBV6-4	TRBJ1-1	15	once	CASSDSGTGRTEAFF	TGTGCCAGCAGTGACTCCGGGACAGGGCGAACTGAAGCTTTCTTT
TRBD1	TRBV5-5	TRBJ1-5	16	.	CASSLTGGDSNQPQHF	TGTGCCAGCAGCTTGACAGGGGGGGATAGCAATCAGCCCCAGCATTTT
TRBD1	TRBV4-1	TRBJ1-1	14	.	CASRGQLMNTEAFF	TGCGCCAGCCGGGGACAGCTAATGAACACTGAAGCTTTCTTT
.	TRBV19	TRBJ2-1	14	.	CASSRRAGSSEQFF	TGTGCCAGTAGCAGGAGGGCGGGGAGCTCTGAGCAGTTCTTC
TRBD2	TRBV5-5	TRBJ2-7	15	.	CASSLGLAGTYEQYF	TGTGCCAGCAGCTTGGGGCTAGCGGGGACGTACGAGCAGTACTTC
TRBD2	TRBV29-1	TRBJ2-2	14	.	CSVATSGGTGELFF	TGCAGCGTTGCGACTAGCGGCGGCACCGGGGAGCTGTTTTTT
TRBD1	TRBV7-3	TRBJ1-5	17	.	CASSCDRGVVGNQPQHF	TGTGCCAGCAGCTGCGACAGGGGGGTGGTTGGCAATCAGCCCCAGCATTTT
.	TRBV10-1	TRBJ2-5	15	.	CASSVYVEYQETQYF	TGCGCCAGCAGTGTGTATGTAGAGTACCAAGAGACCCAGTACTTC
.	TRBV20-1	TRBJ2-7	14	few	CSASGGGVFGEQYF	TGCAGTGCTAGTGGAGGGGGCGTCTTCGGCGAGCAGTACTTC
TRBD2	TRBV9	TRBJ2-1	16	.	CASSVVSGSRYNEQFF	TGTGCCAGCAGCGTAGTTAGCGGGAGCCGCTACAATGAGCAGTTCTTC
TRBD1	TRBV9	TRBJ2-5	14	once	CASSGIGGLETQYF	TGTGCCAGCAGCGGGATAGGGGGCCTAGAGACCCAGTACTTC
TRBD1	TRBV6-2/TRBV6-3	TRBJ2-7	14	.	CASSWGQGGYEQYF	TGTGCCAGCAGTTGGGGACAGGGGGGATACGAGCAGTACTTC
.	TRBV5-1	TRBJ2-7	13	few	CASSLERAYEQYF	TGCGCCAGCAGCTTGGAGAGGGCCTACGAGCAGTACTTC
.	TRBV15	TRBJ2-7	13	.	CATSRRTGYEQYF	TGTGCCACCAGCAGGAGAACAGGGTACGAGCAGTACTTC